The rows below give T cell receptor beta chains drawn from one sample of a study of blood T cell repertoires in COVID-19. The method was immunoSEQ multiplex PCR; TCRdb's version includes in-frame clones alone and lacks a portion of them. Of tens of thousands of clones detected, about 85% appear once; the ten largest clones hold 10%. The sequencing sample was made of peripheral blood. These receptor sequences come from a human donor with acute or convalescent COVID-19. The donor label of this sample is uncertain. Both conserved end residues are part of each CDR3. D genes are given only for firm matches. Expanded clones are given a class, and other clones once, few, many or no size at all.

CASSLRSATDTQYF,TGTGCCAGCAGCTTGCGCAGCGCCACAGATACGCAGTATTTT,.,TRBV5-8,TRBJ2-3,.
CASSLAGYNEQFF,TGTGCCAGCAGCCTAGCGGGGTACAATGAGCAGTTCTTC,TRBD2,TRBV2,TRBJ2-1,.
CASSRGTDISYGYTF,TGTGCCAGCAGCCGCGGGACAGATATATCCTATGGCTACACCTTC,TRBD1,TRBV14,TRBJ1-2,.
CASSRGTSGSRGRETQYF,TGTGCCAGCAGCCGAGGGACTAGCGGGAGTCGGGGGAGGGAGACCCAGTACTTC,TRBD2,TRBV4-2,TRBJ2-5,.
CATSDSGYNSPLHF,TGTGCCACCAGTGATTCAGGGTATAATTCACCCCTCCACTTT,.,TRBV24-1,TRBJ1-6,.
CASSPGTILGGDEQFF,TGTGCCAGCAGCCCAGGGACTATCCTCGGGGGTGATGAGCAGTTCTTC,TRBD2,TRBV11-3,TRBJ2-1,once
CASSPRLAGGETQYF,TGTGCCAGCAGTCCCCGACTAGCGGGAGGGGAGACCCAGTACTTC,TRBD2,TRBV27,TRBJ2-5,.
CASSLISASVGTDTQYF,TGTGCCAGCAGTTTAATCTCGGCTAGCGTAGGCACAGATACGCAGTATTTT,.,TRBV28,TRBJ2-3,.
CASSVRRPSTDTQYF,TGTGCCAGCAGTGTCAGGAGGCCCAGCACAGATACGCAGTATTTT,.,TRBV2,TRBJ2-3,.
CASRRQGNTEAFF,TGTGCCAGCAGACGACAGGGTAACACTGAAGCTTTCTTT,TRBD1,TRBV7-8,TRBJ1-1,.
CASSQVWSSGGQFSYEQYF,TGTGCCAGCAGCCAAGTGTGGTCTAGCGGGGGACAATTCTCCTACGAGCAGTACTTC,TRBD2,TRBV14,TRBJ2-7,.
CASSTIRGSGGQETQYF,TGTGCCAGCAGTACCATTCGGGGTAGCGGGGGACAAGAGACCCAGTACTTC,TRBD2,TRBV5-8,TRBJ2-5,.
CASSPRHDRTDTQYF,TGTGCCAGTAGTCCACGACATGATCGCACAGATACGCAGTATTTT,.,TRBV19,TRBJ2-3,once
CASSLLRGSGNTIYF,TGTGCCAGCAGTCTCCTCCGGGGCTCTGGAAACACCATATATTTT,.,TRBV28,TRBJ1-3,.
CANQREGYNEQFF,TGTGCCAACCAGCGGGAAGGGTACAATGAGCAGTTCTTC,TRBD2,TRBV27,TRBJ2-1,.
CASSHGTSQAGNTQYF,TGTGCCAGCAGCCACGGGACTAGCCAAGCGGGGAATACGCAGTATTTT,TRBD2,TRBV7-3,TRBJ2-3,.
CASSRRLGGGDKNIQYF,TGCGCCAGCAGCCGACGTCTCGGCGGCGGAGACAAAAACATTCAGTACTTC,.,TRBV5-1,TRBJ2-4,.
CSPRQGTEAFF,TGCAGTCCGCGCCAGGGGACTGAAGCTTTCTTT,.,TRBV20-1,TRBJ1-1,.
CASSANPSETQYF,TGCGCCAGCAGCGCTAACCCCTCGGAGACCCAGTACTTC,.,TRBV5-1,TRBJ2-5,few
CASSLRAGELFF,TGTGCCAGCAGTCTCCGTGCCGGGGAGCTGTTTTTT,.,TRBV28,TRBJ2-2,.
CAWSVQGNTEAFF,TGTGCCTGGAGCGTGCAGGGGAACACTGAAGCTTTCTTT,.,TRBV30,TRBJ1-1,.
CASSPGTDSSNQPQHF,TGTGCCAGTAGCCCTGGGACAGACAGTAGCAATCAGCCCCAGCATTTT,TRBD1,TRBV19,TRBJ1-5,.
CASSSGLKGPLLGTQYF,TGTGCCAGCAGCTCGGGACTCAAGGGGCCATTATTAGGGACCCAGTACTTC,.,TRBV7-2,TRBJ2-5,.
CASSIGQVPSNGYTF,TGTGCCAGCAGCATCGGACAGGTTCCTTCCAATGGCTACACCTTC,TRBD1,TRBV7-8,TRBJ1-2,.
CASRDDRGNQPQHF,TGTGCCAGCAGGGATGACAGGGGCAATCAGCCCCAGCATTTT,TRBD1,TRBV2,TRBJ1-5,.